The rows below give T cell receptor beta chains drawn from one sample of a study of metastatic and nonmetastatic thyroid tumors. TCRdb re-called the PCR reads through MiXCR. The data contain roughly 7,400 clones, over 35% of them seen just once; the ten biggest clones take up around 40%. The material sequenced was tumor tissue. These TCRs come from a female donor with papillary thyroid cancer or a benign thyroid nodule (not recorded which). Some clones in this sample may be carry-over from other donors' samples. Both conserved end residues are part of each CDR3. Fields, in order: CDR3 DNA, CDR3 protein, D gene, clone size, J gene, V gene. A D gene is named only where the DNA matches it firmly. Rows may omit the clone size; those that give it use once, few, many or a size class.

DNA: TGCGCCAGCAGCACCAAAACCGGGACAGGGGTTAGGGGCTACACCTTC
CDR3: CASSTKTGTGVRGYTF
D: TRBD1
size: .
J: TRBJ1-2
V: TRBV4-3

DNA: TGTGCCAGCAGCTTATGGGGAAGGGATTCTAGGGCCAACTTCCTGACTTTC
CDR3: CASSLWGRDSRANFLTF
D: .
size: few
J: TRBJ2-6
V: TRBV11-2

DNA: TGCGCCAGCAGCCAAGTCGTCCAGTCTAGCAATCAGCCCCAGCATTTT
CDR3: CASSQVVQSSNQPQHF
D: .
size: .
J: TRBJ1-5
V: TRBV4-1

DNA: TGCAGTGCTACCGGGACAGCAACTAATGAAAAACTGTTTTTT
CDR3: CSATGTATNEKLFF
D: TRBD1
size: .
J: TRBJ1-4
V: TRBV20-1

DNA: TGTGCCAGCCGAATCGGGGCGACGAATGAAAAACTGTTTTTT
CDR3: CASRIGATNEKLFF
D: .
size: medium-sized
J: TRBJ1-4
V: TRBV6-1

DNA: TGTGCCAGTAGGAACAGGGGCGCGAACACTGAAGCTTTCTTT
CDR3: CASRNRGANTEAFF
D: TRBD1
size: medium-sized
J: TRBJ1-1
V: TRBV19

DNA: TGTGCCAGCAGTCGCGTGACAGGGTCCTACAATGAGCAGTTCTTC
CDR3: CASSRVTGSYNEQFF
D: TRBD1
size: .
J: TRBJ2-1
V: TRBV6-1

DNA: TGTGCCAACAGCTTGGAGTCGAGCTATGGTTACACCTTC
CDR3: CANSLESSYGYTF
D: .
size: few
J: TRBJ1-2
V: TRBV5-6

DNA: TGTGCCAGCAAACCAGAAGGCGGAAGGAGACGAAATAAGCCCCAGCATTTT
CDR3: CASKPEGGRRRNKPQHF
D: .
size: few
J: TRBJ1-5
V: TRBV6-2/TRBV6-3

DNA: TGTGCCAGCAGCCCAGGAGGGCTCGGGAATCAGCCCCAGCATTTT
CDR3: CASSPGGLGNQPQHF
D: .
size: .
J: TRBJ1-5
V: TRBV9

DNA: TGTGCCAGCAGTTTCATACTAGCGGGCGGGCATAGCTCCTACGAGCAGTACTTC
CDR3: CASSFILAGGHSSYEQYF
D: TRBD2
size: few
J: TRBJ2-7
V: TRBV28

DNA: TGTGCCAGCAGCCAAGAGGTTCACCACTCCTACGAGCAGTACTTC
CDR3: CASSQEVHHSYEQYF
D: .
size: .
J: TRBJ2-7
V: TRBV4-2